The rows below give T cell receptor beta chains drawn from one sample of a study of T cell responses to AZD1222 COVID-19 vaccine. Some clones are missing from TCRdb's copy, which holds only in-frame ones; the method was immunoSEQ multiplex PCR. The table includes roughly 190,000 clones, about nine tenths detected once. The sample consisted of peripheral blood, taken 28 days after the second AZD1222 dose. These receptors originate from an adult who received the AZD1222 COVID-19 vaccine. CDR3s include the opening cysteine and the closing phenylalanine or tryptophan. D genes are given only for firm matches. Part of the rows lack a size; the others show once, few, many or a class for expanded clones.

.	TRBD1	TRBV7-2	TRBJ2-5	CASSGQGWETQYF	TGTGCCAGCAGCGGACAGGGATGGGAGACCCAGTACTTC
.	.	TRBV6-5	TRBJ1-5	CASNAQNQPQHF	TGTGCCAGCAACGCACAAAATCAGCCCCAGCATTTT
once	.	TRBV5-5	TRBJ1-1	CASSLETGGYTEAFF	TGTGCCAGCAGCTTGGAAACGGGTGGGTACACTGAAGCTTTCTTT
.	.	TRBV6-6	TRBJ2-7	CASSYGHEQYF	TGTGCCAGCAGTTACGGCCACGAGCAGTACTTC
.	.	TRBV5-1	TRBJ2-1	CASSPGSGSYNEQFF	TGCGCCAGCAGCCCGGGATCAGGTTCCTACAATGAGCAGTTCTTC
.	.	TRBV24-1	TRBJ1-5	CATSAPGNQPQHF	TGTGCCACCAGTGCCCCGGGCAATCAGCCCCAGCATTTT
once	.	TRBV6-2/TRBV6-3	TRBJ1-1	CASSFLTVNTEAFF	TGTGCCAGCAGTTTCTTAACAGTAAACACTGAAGCTTTCTTT
.	.	TRBV6-5	TRBJ1-2	CASSYGGSNYGYTF	TGTGCCAGCAGTTACGGGGGAAGTAACTATGGCTACACCTTC
.	TRBD1	TRBV6-2/TRBV6-3	TRBJ2-6	CASSPDIYRGPLNGANVLTF	TGTGCCAGCAGCCCTGACATTTACAGGGGGCCTTTAAATGGGGCCAACGTCCTGACTTTC
.	.	TRBV18	TRBJ1-1	CASSPRQPEAFF	TGTGCCAGCTCACCCCGACAGCCTGAAGCTTTCTTT
.	TRBD2	TRBV2	TRBJ2-5	CASRIAGGSRETQYF	TGTGCCAGCAGGATAGCGGGGGGGTCTCGAGAGACCCAGTACTTC
.	TRBD1	TRBV5-4	TRBJ2-5	CASSSDRGRQETQYF	TGTGCCAGCAGCTCGGACAGGGGGCGGCAAGAGACCCAGTACTTC
.	.	TRBV5-1	TRBJ2-7	CASSPRGGGYEQYF	TGCGCCAGCAGCCCCCGGGGCGGCGGCTACGAGCAGTACTTC
.	TRBD1	TRBV9	TRBJ2-1	CASSVLQGALSEQFF	TGTGCCAGCAGCGTACTACAGGGGGCTTTGAGTGAGCAGTTCTTC
.	TRBD1	TRBV28	TRBJ2-4	CASRRGTELAKNIQYF	TGTGCCAGCAGGCGAGGGACAGAACTAGCCAAAAACATTCAGTACTTC
.	.	TRBV27	TRBJ2-5	CASSFRGTALETQYF	TGTGCCAGCAGTTTTAGGGGGACGGCCTTAGAGACCCAGTACTTC
.	TRBD1	TRBV5-4	TRBJ2-1	CASSPGQGVSWYNEQFF	TGTGCCAGCAGCCCGGGACAGGGGGTGTCTTGGTACAATGAGCAGTTCTTC
.	TRBD1	TRBV28	TRBJ2-1	CASSSPRTGGNHNEQFF	TGTGCCAGCAGTTCCCCCCGGACAGGGGGAAACCACAATGAGCAGTTCTTC
once	.	TRBV3-1/TRBV3-2	TRBJ1-1	CASSQRGARTEAFF	TGTGCCAGCAGCCAGAGGGGGGCGCGCACTGAAGCTTTCTTT
.	TRBD1	TRBV3-1/TRBV3-2	TRBJ2-7	CASSYRQGSYEQYF	TGTGCCAGCAGCTATAGACAGGGCTCCTACGAGCAGTACTTC
.	.	TRBV11-3	TRBJ2-1	CASSLTFNEQFF	TGTGCCAGCAGCTTGACTTTCAATGAGCAGTTCTTC
.	.	TRBV9	TRBJ2-5	CASSARGIGETQYF	TGTGCCAGCAGCGCTAGGGGGATTGGAGAGACCCAGTACTTC
.	.	TRBV28	TRBJ1-3	CASSLSGNTIYF	TGTGCCAGCAGTTTATCCGGAAACACCATATATTTT
.	.	TRBV10-3	TRBJ1-2	CAISEDGGGGYTF	TGTGCCATCAGTGAAGACGGAGGGGGTGGCTACACCTTC
.	.	TRBV7-8	TRBJ2-7	CASSGLNSYEQYF	TGTGCCAGCAGCGGACTCAACTCCTACGAGCAGTACTTC
.	.	TRBV5-6	TRBJ2-3	CASSFLEGQYF	TGTGCCAGCAGCTTCCTGGAGGGACAGTATTTT
.	.	TRBV3-1/TRBV3-2	TRBJ2-1	CASSQDLLAVGDEQFF	TGTGCCAGCAGCCAAGATCTCCTAGCAGTTGGGGATGAGCAGTTCTTC
.	TRBD2	TRBV6-5	TRBJ2-1	CASSQSGNGNEQFF	TGTGCCAGCAGTCAGAGCGGGAACGGCAATGAGCAGTTCTTC
.	.	TRBV3-1/TRBV3-2	TRBJ2-1	CASGTGQRSSYNEQFF	TGTGCCAGCGGGACCGGTCAGCGGAGCTCCTACAATGAGCAGTTCTTC
.	.	TRBV29-1	TRBJ2-7	CSVEVFGGARSSYEQYF	TGCAGCGTTGAAGTCTTCGGTGGGGCTAGGAGCTCCTACGAGCAGTACTTC
.	TRBD2	TRBV24-1	TRBJ2-2	CATSDPGLARNTGELFF	TGTGCCACCAGTGACCCCGGACTAGCGAGGAACACCGGGGAGCTGTTTTTT